These 3 T cell receptor beta chains share one sample of origin, sequenced in a study of graft-versus-host responses after intestinal transplantation. TCRdb's table, derived via immunoSEQ multiplex PCR, lists solely in-frame clones and lacks some. The data contain about 93,000 clones, roughly 80% of them seen just once; the ten biggest clones take up 0.75% to 0.85%. These receptors lack a known antigen. Sequenced material: unstimulated CD4+ T cells sorted from spleen or lymph node cells, taken before intestinal transplant. The receptors stem from a human donor who received an intestinal transplant.

V usage is TRBV1 and J usage is TRBJ2-1; the D call of TRBD1 is as the table states it, not checked on the DNA. TRBV1 is a listed pseudogene. The CDR3 extends over 16 amino acids. The CDR3 DNA is TGCACCAGCAGCCAAGATCTGGGACAGATCAACAATGAGCAGTTCTTC. Its protein product is CTSSQDLGQINNEQFF.

The chain is built from TRBV29-1 and TRBJ2-7, with TRBD1 identical over 10 bases. Trimming removed 4 bases from V and 6 bases from J; junction bases left unmatched: 6. Germline V gene lookup returns CDR1 SQVTM and CDR2 ANQGSEA. The length of the CDR3 is 13 residues. CDR3 DNA sequence: TGCAGCGTTGCGGGGACAGGGGATGGCGAGCAGTACTTC. It yields the protein CSVAGTGDGEQYF.

The chain is built from TRBV5-4 and TRBJ2-3, with D possibly TRBD2 on 5 matching bases. The CDR3 is made up of 14 amino acids. Germline V lookup: CDR1 SGHNT, CDR2 YYREEE (reference sequence). V lost 1 base and J 4 bases, leaving 10 bases between the germline ends. The chain's CDR3 is CASSLLVGADTQYF. The CDR3 DNA is TGTGCCAGCAGCTTGCTAGTGGGAGCAGATACGCAGTATTTT. The full variable domain, in which reference TRBV5-4 and TRBJ2-3 provide the parts outside the CDR3, is ETGVTQSPTHLIKTRGQQVTLRCSSQSGHNTVSWYQQALGQGPQFIFQYYREEENGRGNFPPRFSGLQFPNYSSELNVNALELDDSALYLCASSLLVGADTQYFGPGTRLTVL.